Presented here are 23 T cell receptor beta chains from one specimen sequenced in a study of OX40 agonist ivuxolimab in advanced cancers. The data were produced by immunoSEQ multiplex PCR, yet TCRdb's version contains in-frame clones alone and is incomplete. The sample has about 96,000 clones, less than 85% seen once; the top ten hold roughly 5.8%. Sequencing was performed on CD4+ or CD8+ T cells sorted from blood, taken in a trial of the OX40 agonist ivuxolimab. These receptors were obtained from an adult with an advanced solid tumor such as melanoma, head and neck, liver or kidney cancer.

By share, this clone ranks as medium-sized. The V and J genes are TRBV5-4 and TRBJ1-1; perhaps TRBD1 as D (5 bases). Trimming cost V 5 bases and J 2 bases, with 13 bases left between them. This CDR3 is 14 amino acids long. CDR1 and CDR2 from the germline V gene are SGHNT and YYREEE (reference sequence). CDR3 in amino acids: CASSYNGANTEAFF. DNA for the CDR3: TGTGCCAGCAGTTATAATGGGGCTAACACTGAAGCTTTCTTT.

The chain uses TRBV10-2 and TRBJ2-1, with TRBD2 matching 10 bases. The J segment lost 4 bases and the V segment lost 5 bases, leaving 5 bases of the junction unmatched. Germline V gene lookup returns CDR1 WSHSY and CDR2 SAAADI. The CDR3 is 15 amino acids. DNA of the CDR3: TGCGCCAGCAGTTACCTAGCGGGAGAATACAATGAGCAGTTCTTC. Translation: CASSYLAGEYNEQFF.

The V and J genes are TRBV2 and TRBJ2-2; D ambiguous. CDR1 is SNHLY, CDR2 FYNNEI, per germline. The CDR3 has 13 amino acids. V lost 6 bases and J 6 bases, leaving 11 bases between the germline ends. The CDR3 sequence: CASRIYSPGELFF. The CDR3 DNA is TGTGCCAGCAGGATCTACTCCCCCGGGGAGCTGTTTTTT.

This chain connects TRBV10-3 to TRBJ2-7; 7 nucleotides match TRBD2. Per germline, CDR1 ENHRY and CDR2 SYGVKD. The junction had 6 bases not matched to a gene; V was cut back by 2 bases and J by 2 bases. CDR3 size: 15 residues. The CDR3 region is CAISEAGDPTYEQYF. DNA of the CDR3: TGTGCCATCAGTGAGGCGGGGGACCCAACCTACGAGCAGTACTTC.

The gene calls are TRBV27 and TRBJ2-3; 9 nucleotides agree with TRBD2. Per germline, CDR1 MNHEY and CDR2 SMNVEV (reference sequence). This CDR3 spans 15 amino acids. The V gene end was trimmed by 2 bases and the J gene end by 0 bases; junction bases not matched to a gene: 0. CDR3: CASSLAGGSTDTQYF. CDR3 DNA sequence: TGTGCCAGCAGTTTAGCGGGAGGGAGCACAGATACGCAGTATTTT.

The chain combines TRBV18 with TRBJ1-5; 7 nucleotides align to TRBD1. Germline V CDR1 and CDR2: KGHSH, LQKENI. J lost 4 bases, V lost 2 bases, and 5 bases had no gene match. This CDR3 has 15 residues. The CDR3 region has the DNA TGTGCCAGCTCACCAGAACAGGGGTGGAATCAGCCCCAGCATTTT. Encoded protein: CASSPEQGWNQPQHF.

The V and J genes are TRBV7-2 and TRBJ1-5, with D perhaps matching TRBD1 (6 bases). Germline values: CDR1 SGHTA, CDR2 FQGNSA. Trimming stripped 1 base from V and 6 bases from J, with 19 bases between. The CDR3 loop spans 17 amino acids. The CDR3 region has the DNA TGTGCCAGCAGCTTAGATGGAGGGGACATGTGGAGTCAGCCCCAGCATTTT. Protein product: CASSLDGGDMWSQPQHF.

This clone was seen only a few times. The genes are TRBV30 and TRBJ2-4, with a weak D call TRBD2 (5 bases). The V gene's germline CDR1 is GTSNPN and CDR2 SVGIG (reference sequence). The V gene lost 1 base and the J gene lost 0 bases, with 13 bases spanning the gap. CDR3 length equals 16 residues. CDR3 region: CAWSEEALLAKNIQYF. The CDR3 nucleotides are TGTGCCTGGAGTGAGGAGGCCTTGCTAGCCAAAAACATTCAGTACTTC.

The V and J genes are TRBV27 and TRBJ1-1; the D is unclear. Germline assignment: CDR1 MNHEY and CDR2 SMNVEV (reference sequence). The length of the CDR3 is 13 residues. Trimming removed 5 bases from V and 1 base from J, with 8 bases in between. CDR3 nucleotides: TGTGCCAGCAGTCCCCGACAGAACACTGAAGCTTTCTTT. The encoded protein is CASSPRQNTEAFF.

The chain uses TRBV19 and TRBJ2-1; 7 nucleotides agree with TRBD1. The germline V gene encodes CDR1 LNHDA and CDR2 SQIVND (reference sequence). The length of the CDR3 is 13 residues. V gave up 5 bases and J gave up 4 bases; unmatched junction bases: 2. The CDR3 reads CASSPTGYNEQFF. The CDR3 DNA follows: TGTGCCAGTAGTCCGACAGGGTACAATGAGCAGTTCTTC.

V usage is TRBV30 and J usage is TRBJ1-1, with a tentative D call TRBD1 (5 bases). V was shortened by 0 bases and J by 1 base, with 15 bases between the two germline ends. Germline V gives CDR1 GTSNPN, CDR2 SVGIG (reference sequence). The CDR3 has 16 amino acids. CDR3: CAWSVHGTVTNTEAFF. CDR3 coding DNA: TGTGCCTGGAGTGTCCACGGGACGGTTACGAACACTGAAGCTTTCTTT.

This clone was detected only a few times. The rearrangement joins TRBV12-5 to TRBJ1-1, with D maybe TRBD1 (6 bases). The germline CDR1 and CDR2 sequences are LGHNT and FRNRAP. Trimming stripped 5 bases from V and 3 bases from J, with 10 bases between. The CDR3 is 13 residues long. This CDR3 is CASGNGQYTEAFF. In DNA, the CDR3 is TGTGCTAGTGGTAATGGACAGTACACTGAAGCTTTCTTT.

This chain uses TRBV15 with TRBJ2-7; D not certain. Trimming stripped 0 bases from V and 6 bases from J, with 21 bases between. This CDR3 is 17 amino acids long. From germline, CDR1 is LNHNV and CDR2 YYDKDF (reference sequence). This CDR3 reads CATSREHFGRPGGEQYF. CDR3 coding DNA: TGTGCCACCAGCAGAGAACATTTCGGCCGACCCGGCGGCGAGCAGTACTTC.

The chain employs TRBV4-3 and TRBJ2-1, with 12 bases that match TRBD2. CDR1 LGHNA and CDR2 YSLEER come from the germline V gene. This CDR3 comprises 15 residues. The ends lost 4 bases at V and 9 bases at J; junction bases unmatched: 7. CDR3 DNA: TGCGCCAGCAGCCCAAGGACTAGCGGGGTCGGTGAGCAGTTCTTC. This gives the protein CASSPRTSGVGEQFF.

The chain joins TRBV7-5 to TRBJ2-5; whether TRBD1, the table's D call, matches the DNA was not checked. The DNA end is more similar to TRBJ2-7, so the J call may be wrong. TRBV7-5 is tagged as a pseudogene. The CDR3 loop spans 13 amino acids. The CDR3 DNA follows: TGTGCCAGAAGTCAGGGGGCACTCTACGAGCAGTACTTC. It specifies CARSQGALYEQYF.

The rearrangement links TRBV7-3 to TRBJ1-1; possibly TRBD1 for D (6 bases). The CDR3 consists of 13 residues. CDR1 is SGHTA and CDR2 is FQGTGA in the germline V gene. V dropped 4 bases and J dropped 4 bases, with 10 bases sitting between them. The CDR3 is CASSSSTGTEAFF. CDR3 coding DNA: TGTGCCAGCAGCTCCTCGACAGGCACTGAAGCTTTCTTT.

The V call is TRBV7-8, the J call TRBJ2-7, with D possibly TRBD1 on 6 matching bases. The CDR3 runs to 15 residues. The V gene's germline CDR1 is SGHVS and CDR2 FQNEAQ. Trimming took 2 bases from V and 5 from J, leaving 16 bases between them. This CDR3 reads CASSLIQGGLDEQYF. DNA of the CDR3: TGTGCCAGCAGCTTAATACAGGGCGGCCTCGACGAGCAGTACTTC.

The chain couples TRBV4-2 to TRBJ2-1; 11 bases match TRBD2. The CDR3 spans 16 residues. Germline loops: CDR1 LGHNA, CDR2 YNFKEQ. V shed 0 bases, J shed 8 bases, and the junction held 6 bases outside the gene matches. CDR3 loop: CASSQELAGGRHEQFF. In DNA, the CDR3 is TGTGCCAGCAGCCAAGAATTAGCGGGAGGGCGACATGAGCAGTTCTTC.

The chain combines TRBV28 with TRBJ1-2, with D tentatively TRBD1 (5 bases). Germline V gene lookup returns CDR1 MDHEN and CDR2 SYDVKM. The V end lost 5 bases, the J end lost 8 bases, and 21 bases lay between the germline ends. The CDR3 is made up of 15 amino acids. The CDR3 sequence is CASSTPPGQGIGYTF. For the CDR3, the DNA is TGTGCCAGCAGTACCCCCCCCGGGCAGGGCATAGGCTACACCTTC.

The V call is TRBV7-3, the J call TRBJ1-2, with TRBD1 identical over 10 bases. The CDR3 consists of 12 residues. From germline, CDR1 is SGHTA and CDR2 FQGTGA. Unmatched junction bases numbered 4, after V lost 11 bases and J lost 4 bases. The CDR3 spells CASGTGAYGYTF. The DNA of the CDR3 is TGTGCCTCCGGGACAGGGGCCTATGGCTACACCTTC. The full variable domain, completed using reference TRBV7-3 and TRBJ1-2, is GAGVSQTPSNKVTEKGKYVELRCDPISGHTALYWYRQSLGQGPEFLIYFQGTGAADDSGLPNDRFFAVRPEGSVSTLKIQRTERGDSAVYLCASGTGAYGYTFGSGTRLTVV.

DNA for the CDR3: TGTGCCAGCAGTTTATCACCAGGGATGAACACTGAAGCTTTCTTT. Translation: CASSLSPGMNTEAFF. V gene TRBV27 combines with J gene TRBJ1-1; a weak D match, TRBD1 (5 bases). Per germline, CDR1 MNHEY and CDR2 SMNVEV (reference sequence). This CDR3 spans 15 amino acids. Deletions cut 0 bases from V and 0 bases from J, with 8 bases between.

The chain has TRBV18 and TRBJ1-6; D not certain. Trimming took off 3 bases at V and 2 bases at J, with 11 bases between the two ends. Germline CDR1 is KGHSH and CDR2 is LQKENI. The CDR3 has 16 amino acids. This chain's CDR3 is CASSPLGFTYNSPLHF. CDR3 DNA sequence: TGTGCCAGCTCACCGTTGGGGTTCACCTATAATTCACCCCTCCACTTT.

This clone was seen a few times. This sequence joins TRBV11-2 and TRBJ2-7; 9 bases match TRBD2. After removal of 3 bases from V and 5 bases from J, the junction contained 8 bases not matched to a gene. The CDR3 runs to 15 residues. CDR1 is SGHAT and CDR2 is FQNNGV in the germline V gene. The CDR3 sequence is CASSLVSGSGNEQYF. The CDR3 DNA sequence: TGTGCCAGCAGCTTGGTTAGCGGGAGTGGGAACGAGCAGTACTTC.